Sequencing of this TCR beta chain was carried out in a study of response to subunit inactivated influenza vaccine. Overall study results and limits: The authors suggested that every seasonal influenza vaccination recruits few new T cells.

CDR1 is LGHNA, CDR2 YSLEER, per germline. V shed 0 bases, J shed 1 base, and the junction held 4 bases outside the gene matches. This CDR3 contains 17 residues. One entry per CDR3 protein, called by TCRdb with MiXCR from the RT-PCR reads. The table has approximately 250,000 distinct CDR3 sequences, 12% seen once; the top ten hold roughly 7.7%. Turning to this clonotype: What it recognizes is unknown.

The receptor's source is a man aged 50 to 60 who received an inactivated influenza vaccine. The chain couples TRBV4-3 to TRBJ2-2; 8 bases fit TRBD1. Material: non-naive T cells sorted from PBMCs, obtained 14 days before vaccination. CDR3 region: CASSQDPRGLNTGELFF. CDR3 bases: TGCGCCAGCAGCCAAGACCCCAGGGGGCTGAACACCGGGGAGCTGTTTTTT.